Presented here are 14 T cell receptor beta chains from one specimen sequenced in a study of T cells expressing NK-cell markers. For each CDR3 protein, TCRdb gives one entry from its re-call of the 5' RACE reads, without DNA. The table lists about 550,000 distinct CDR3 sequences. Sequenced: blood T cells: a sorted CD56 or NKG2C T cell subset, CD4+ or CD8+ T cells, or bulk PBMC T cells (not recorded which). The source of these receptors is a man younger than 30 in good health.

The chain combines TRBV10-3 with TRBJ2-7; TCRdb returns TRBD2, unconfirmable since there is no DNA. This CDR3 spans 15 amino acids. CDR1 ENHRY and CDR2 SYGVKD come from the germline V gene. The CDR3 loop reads CAISEGLPSSYEQYF.

The CDR3 is CSAAAATSTDTQYF. This chain joins TRBV20-1 and TRBJ2-3; with no DNA, the TCRdb D assignment of TRBD2 cannot be verified. Germline values: CDR1 DFQATT, CDR2 SNEGSKA (reference sequence). This CDR3 has 14 amino acids.

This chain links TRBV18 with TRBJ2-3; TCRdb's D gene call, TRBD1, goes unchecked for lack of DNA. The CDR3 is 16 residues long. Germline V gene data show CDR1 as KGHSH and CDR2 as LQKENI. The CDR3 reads CASSPLRDSSTDTQYF.

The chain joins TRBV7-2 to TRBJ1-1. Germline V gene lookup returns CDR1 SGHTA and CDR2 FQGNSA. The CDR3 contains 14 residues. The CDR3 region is CASSLGGAKAEAFF.

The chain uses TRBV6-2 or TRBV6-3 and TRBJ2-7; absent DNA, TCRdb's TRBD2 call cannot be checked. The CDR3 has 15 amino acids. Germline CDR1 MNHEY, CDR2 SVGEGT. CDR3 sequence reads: CASSYEAGGSYEQYF.

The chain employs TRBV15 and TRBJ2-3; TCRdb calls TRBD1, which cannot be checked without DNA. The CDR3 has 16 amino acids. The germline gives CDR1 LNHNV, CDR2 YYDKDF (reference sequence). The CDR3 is CATSREGDRAGDTQYF.

The CDR3 is CASSLARRDTQYF. The rearrangement links TRBV28 to TRBJ2-3. The CDR3 totals 13 residues. Germline lookup yields CDR1 MDHEN and CDR2 SYDVKM.

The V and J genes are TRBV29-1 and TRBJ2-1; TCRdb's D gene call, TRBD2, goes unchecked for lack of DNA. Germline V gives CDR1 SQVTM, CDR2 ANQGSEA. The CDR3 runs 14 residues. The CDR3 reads CSVEGLANGNEQFF.

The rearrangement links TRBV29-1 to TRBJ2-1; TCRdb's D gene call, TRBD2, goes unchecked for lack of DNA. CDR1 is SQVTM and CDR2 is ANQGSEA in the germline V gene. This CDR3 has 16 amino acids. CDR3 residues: CSVEGGTSGKLNEQFF.

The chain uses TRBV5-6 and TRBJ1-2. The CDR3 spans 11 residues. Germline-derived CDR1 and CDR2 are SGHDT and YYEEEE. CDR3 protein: CASNFRDGYTF.

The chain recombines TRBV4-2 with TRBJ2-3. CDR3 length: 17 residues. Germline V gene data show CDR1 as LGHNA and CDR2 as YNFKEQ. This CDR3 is CASSQDLQWSGLSTQYF.

CDR3 region: CASSGAADTEAFF. This rearrangement joins TRBV28 to TRBJ1-1; TCRdb proposes TRBD1, but this gene call is untestable without DNA. The CDR3 is 13 residues long. Germline V CDR1 and CDR2: MDHEN, SYDVKM.

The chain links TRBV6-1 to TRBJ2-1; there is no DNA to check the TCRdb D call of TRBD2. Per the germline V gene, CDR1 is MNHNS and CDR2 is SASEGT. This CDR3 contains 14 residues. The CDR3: CASSRTSGENEQFF.

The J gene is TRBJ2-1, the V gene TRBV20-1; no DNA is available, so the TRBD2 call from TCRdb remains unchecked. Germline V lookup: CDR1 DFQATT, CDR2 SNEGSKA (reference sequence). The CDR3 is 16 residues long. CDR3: CRPLTMRPDPYNEQFF.